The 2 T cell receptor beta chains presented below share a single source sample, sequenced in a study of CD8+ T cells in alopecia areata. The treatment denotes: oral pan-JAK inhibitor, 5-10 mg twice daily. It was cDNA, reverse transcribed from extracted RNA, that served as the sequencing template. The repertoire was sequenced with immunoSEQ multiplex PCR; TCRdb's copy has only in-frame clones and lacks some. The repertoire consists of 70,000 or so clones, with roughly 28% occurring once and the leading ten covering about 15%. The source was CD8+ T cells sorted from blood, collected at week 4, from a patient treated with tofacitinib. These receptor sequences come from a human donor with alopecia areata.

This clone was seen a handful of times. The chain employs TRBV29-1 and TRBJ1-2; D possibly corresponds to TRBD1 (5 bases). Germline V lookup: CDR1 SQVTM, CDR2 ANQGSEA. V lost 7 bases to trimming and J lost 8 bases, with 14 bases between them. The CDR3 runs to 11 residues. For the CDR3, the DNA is TGCAGCGCCCGGGACTACGGAGGCTACACCTTC. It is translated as CSARDYGGYTF.

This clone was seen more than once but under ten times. The CDR3 loop reads CASGPSGRPQETQYF. CDR3 in DNA: TGTGCCAGCGGTCCTAGCGGGAGGCCCCAAGAGACCCAGTACTTC. This rearrangement joins TRBV27 to TRBJ2-5, with 11 bases identical to TRBD2. Unmatched junction bases numbered 6, after V lost 8 bases and J lost 1 base. The CDR3 length is 15 residues. In germline, CDR1 is MNHEY, CDR2 SMNVEV (reference sequence).